This entry is about one T cell receptor (beta chain). Trimming shortened V by 6 bases and J by 5 bases, and 7 bases separated the two germline ends. This CDR3 has 11 amino acids. Germline CDR1 is ENHRY and CDR2 is SYGVKD. It was with a sample-barcoded 5' primer and a J-beta primer mix that a second PCR of about 6 to 12 cycles was run. Each cDNA was tagged by a template-switch adaptor containing 12 random nucleotides. TCRdb re-derived calls from the 5' RACE reads in MiXCR, one entry per CDR3 protein. The sample comprises fewer than 1,200,000 distinct CDR3 sequences, roughly 24% of which are singletons, and about 0.8% rests with the top ten. These data are taken from a study of blood T cells in healthy people across ages. Study in general: Capture by template switching was about one barcoded beta molecule per two T cells.

Each sample provided at least 6 micrograms of extracted total RNA. These data are also associated with another study on T cells of mothers and their children. That publication notes: Unrelated mother-child pairs always had slightly, but never significantly, lower normalized overlap than related pairs.

This chain links TRBV10-3 with TRBJ2-5, with no clear D. Sequenced input: blood. The TCR was taken from a girl aged 2-9 years in good health. CDR3 bases: TGTGCCATCAGAGCCTATGAGACCCAGTACTTC. This codes for CAIRAYETQYF.